These 7 T cell receptor beta chains share one sample of origin, sequenced in a study of T cell repertoires in cytomegalovirus infection. Each CDR3 protein gets one entry after TCRdb re-called the reads with MiXCR. The sample shows some 590,000 distinct CDR3 sequences, about 39% of them seen only once. These TCRs are of unknown antigen specificity. Sequencing was performed on cultured PBMCs, taken from culture after CMV antigen stimulation. The receptors stem from a human donor in good health (CMV status not recorded). Some clones in this sample may be carry-over from other donors' samples.

V is TRBV20-1 and J is TRBJ2-5; 8 bases fit TRBD2. This CDR3 is 12 amino acids long. V lost 6 bases and J lost 2; bases outside the gene matches: 2. The germline V gene encodes CDR1 DFQATT and CDR2 SNEGSKA (reference sequence). The CDR3 bases are TGCAGTGCCACTAGCGGTCAAGAGACCCAGTACTTC. It specifies CSATSGQETQYF.

This rearrangement joins TRBV7-8 to TRBJ2-2; a possible D gene is TRBD2 (5 bases). The CDR3 extends over 16 amino acids. Per germline, CDR1 SGHVS and CDR2 FQNEAQ. V was pared by 5 bases and J by 5 bases, with 18 bases between. The CDR3 reads CASSARLSPGTGELFF. In nucleotides, the CDR3 is TGTGCCAGCAGCGCCAGACTCTCCCCGGGAACCGGGGAGCTGTTTTTT.

The gene calls are TRBV4-1 and TRBJ2-1, with 9 bases aligning to TRBD2. V lost 0 bases to trimming and J lost 15 bases; unmatched junction nucleotides: 18. The CDR3 is made up of 17 amino acids. Germline V gives CDR1 MGHRA, CDR2 YSYEKL. In nucleotides, the CDR3 is TGCGCCAGCAGCCAAGATTCTCGACGCAATAGCGGGAGAGCTGCGTTCTTC. Amino acid sequence: CASSQDSRRNSGRAAFF.

This clonotype was recorded a few times. This sequence joins TRBV12-5 and TRBJ2-3; D remains unclear. The CDR3 has 13 residues. Trimming took off 4 bases at V and 3 bases at J, with 8 bases between the two ends. CDR1 and CDR2 (germline): LGHNT, FRNRAP. This chain's CDR3 is CASGYQLTDTQYF. In DNA, the CDR3 is TGTGCTAGTGGTTATCAGCTAACAGATACGCAGTATTTT.

This chain uses TRBV7-2 with TRBJ2-3, with TRBD2 matching over 10 bases. The CDR3 length is 16 residues. Trimming cost V 3 bases and J 5 bases; bases outside gene matches: 8. Germline lookup yields CDR1 SGHTA and CDR2 FQGNSA. The CDR3 sequence: CASSFVLAGEKDTQYF. The CDR3 DNA follows: TGTGCCAGCAGCTTCGTTCTAGCGGGGGAGAAAGATACGCAGTATTTT.

The gene calls are TRBV7-2 and TRBJ2-3, with 11 bases identical to TRBD2. In germline, CDR1 is SGHTA, CDR2 FQGNSA. The CDR3 runs 15 residues. Trimming cost V 5 bases and J 4 bases; bases outside gene matches: 5. The CDR3 DNA reads as TGTGCCAGCAGCAATAGCGGGGGGGTCGCAGATACGCAGTATTTT. Translation: CASSNSGGVADTQYF. The complete variable domain, with remaining parts taken from reference TRBV7-2 and TRBJ2-3, reads GAGVSQSPSNKVTEKGKDVELRCDPISGHTALYWYRQSLGQGLEFLIYFQGNSAPDKSGLPSDRFSAERTGGSVSTLTIQRTQQEDSAVYLCASSNSGGVADTQYFGPGTRLTVL.

This clonotype was observed a handful of times. This rearrangement joins TRBV7-9 to TRBJ1-5; D is unclear. Germline V lookup: CDR1 SEHNR, CDR2 FQNEAQ (reference sequence). V dropped 6 bases and J dropped 7 bases, with 25 bases sitting between them. This CDR3 has 17 amino acids. The CDR3 reads CASSVVPGRPDGQPQHF. The CDR3 nucleotides read TGTGCCAGCAGTGTCGTCCCGGGCAGGCCAGATGGGCAGCCCCAGCATTTT. The whole variable domain, filled in from reference TRBV7-9 and TRBJ1-5, reads DTGVSQNPRHKITKRGQNVTFRCDPISEHNRLYWYRQTLGQGPEFLTYFQNEAQLEKSRLLSDRFSAERPKGSFSTLEIQRTEQGDSAMYLCASSVVPGRPDGQPQHFGDGTRLSIL.